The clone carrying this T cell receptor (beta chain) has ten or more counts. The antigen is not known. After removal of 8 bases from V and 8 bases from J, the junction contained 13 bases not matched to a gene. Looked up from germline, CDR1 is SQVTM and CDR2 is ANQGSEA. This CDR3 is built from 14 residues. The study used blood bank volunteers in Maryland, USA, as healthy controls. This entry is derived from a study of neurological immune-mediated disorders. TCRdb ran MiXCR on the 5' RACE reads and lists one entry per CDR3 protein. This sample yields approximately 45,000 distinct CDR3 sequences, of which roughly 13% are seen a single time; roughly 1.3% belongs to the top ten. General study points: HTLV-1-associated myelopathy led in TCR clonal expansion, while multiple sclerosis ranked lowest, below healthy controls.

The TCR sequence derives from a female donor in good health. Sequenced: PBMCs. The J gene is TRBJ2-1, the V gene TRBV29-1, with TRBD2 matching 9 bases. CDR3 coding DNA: TGCAGCCTCTCTTTAGCGGGAGAAGGATATGAGCAGTTCTTC. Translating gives CSLSLAGEGYEQFF.